The 15 T cell receptor beta chains presented below share a single source sample, sequenced in a study of T-cell reconstitution after alpha-beta-depleted transplantation in children listed by TCRdb under 2016. Library construction relied on PCR. Sequencing was performed on an Illumina HiSeq 2500. Molecular barcoding was employed in the preparation of TCR libraries, with unique molecular identifiers being used to normalize TCRbeta repertoire quantification. TCRdb passed the public sequencing reads through fastp at Q25 and MiXCR, retaining productive beta sequences. Rows are combined by CDR3 protein, so each entry shows the most common genes and DNA. For this sample there are some 87,000 distinct CDR3 sequences; around a sixth appear just once. Clones ranked in the top ten supply roughly a fifth of the sample. The treatment or condition label of this sample denotes: allogeneic hematopoietic cell transplantation with graft depleted of TCRalphabeta T cells and CD19 B cells.

Specimen: PBMCs, mostly from graft donor cells, collected 180 days after TCRalphabeta/CD19-depleted stem cell transplant. These receptors all stem from a male patient aged 2-15 years who had a stem cell transplant for acute lymphoblastic leukemia, so the T cells may come from the graft donor.

This clonotype has only a few counts. V is TRBV7-2 and J is TRBJ2-1; D not resolved. Trimming left V 1 base short and J 0 bases short, with 13 bases between. The CDR3 consists of 17 residues. Per germline, CDR1 SGHTA and CDR2 FQGNSA. The CDR3 loop is CASSLVGHQSSYNEQFF. The CDR3 bases are TGTGCCAGCAGCTTAGTAGGCCACCAGAGCTCCTACAATGAGCAGTTCTTC.

CDR3 nucleotides: TGTGCCAGCTCACCACTCCAAAGGGCGAGGAACACTGAAGCTTTCTTT. Protein product: CASSPLQRARNTEAFF. The genes are TRBV18 and TRBJ1-1; D unclear. Trimming cost V 1 base and J 1 base, with 13 bases left between them. This CDR3 spans 16 amino acids. CDR1 is KGHSH, CDR2 LQKENI, per germline.

This clonotype was found many times. The V and J genes are TRBV15 and TRBJ1-5; 11 positions agree with TRBD1. J gave up 1 base and V 3 bases, and 2 bases lay outside the gene matches. The germline gives CDR1 LNHNV, CDR2 YYDKDF (reference sequence). The CDR3 is 16 amino acids. The DNA of the CDR3 is TGTGCCACCAGCAGTGGGACAGGGGGGAGCAATCAGCCCCAGCATTTT. This sequence encodes CATSSGTGGSNQPQHF.

J is TRBJ2-1 and V is TRBV10-3, with 8 nucleotides matching TRBD2. CDR1 ENHRY and CDR2 SYGVKD come from the germline V gene. The CDR3 totals 14 residues. Trimming took 2 bases from V and 6 from J; bases not matched to a gene: 3. CDR3 protein: CAISEGREVNEQFF. The DNA of the CDR3 is TGTGCCATCAGTGAGGGGCGGGAGGTCAATGAGCAGTTCTTC.

This clonotype was seen only a few times. The chain links TRBV19 to TRBJ2-3, with D perhaps matching TRBD1 (7 bases). CDR1 and CDR2 from the germline V gene are LNHDA and SQIVND (reference sequence). The CDR3 sequence is 15 residues long. The V end lost 7 bases, the J end lost 1 base, and 15 bases lay between the germline ends. The CDR3 loop is CASNPGGLGTDTQYF. The CDR3 DNA follows: TGTGCCAGTAACCCAGGGGGACTTGGCACAGATACGCAGTATTTT.

There are a few counts of this clonotype. The V call is TRBV6-4, the J call TRBJ1-4, with 9 bases identical to TRBD1. This CDR3 spans 18 amino acids. Per the germline V gene, CDR1 is MRHNA and CDR2 is SNTAGT. J gave up 8 bases and V 4 bases, and 17 bases lay outside the gene matches. The DNA of the CDR3 is TGTGCCAGCAGTGCGCTCGAGATCCTACAGGGGGCAAGGGAAAAACTGTTTTTT. This encodes CASSALEILQGAREKLFF.

The chain is built from TRBV6-5 and TRBJ2-1; D is unclear. CDR1 and CDR2 (germline): MNHEY, SVGAGI. V lost 2 bases and J 2 bases, leaving 13 bases between the germline ends. The CDR3 spans 16 residues. For the CDR3, the DNA is TGTGCCAGCAGTTACCGGTCCTCTTATACCTACAATGAGCAGTTCTTC. This codes for CASSYRSSYTYNEQFF.

This clonotype was seen at least ten times. V gene TRBV7-2 combines with J gene TRBJ2-1; the match to TRBD2 covers 9 bases. V lost 1 base and J lost 4; bases outside the gene matches: 5. The length of the CDR3 is 16 residues. Germline V gives CDR1 SGHTA, CDR2 FQGNSA. This CDR3 is CASSLVPRGGYNEQFF. The CDR3 DNA reads TGTGCCAGCAGCTTAGTTCCGCGGGGGGGTTACAATGAGCAGTTCTTC.

The chain couples TRBV4-1 to TRBJ2-5; TRBD2 matches at 10 bases. With 6 bases clipped from V and 5 bases from J, the junction kept 9 bases outside the gene matches. CDR1 is MGHRA, CDR2 YSYEKL, per germline. This CDR3 contains 15 residues. CDR3: CASRPAGGPMETQYF. The DNA of the CDR3 is TGCGCCAGCAGACCAGCGGGGGGGCCGATGGAGACCCAGTACTTC.

This clonotype was seen only a few times. The chain joins TRBV15 to TRBJ2-2, with 8 bases that match TRBD2. Germline loops: CDR1 LNHNV, CDR2 YYDKDF (reference sequence). The CDR3 is 16 residues long. With 0 bases clipped from V and 1 base from J, the junction kept 1 base outside the gene matches. CDR3 sequence: CATSRDAGGNTGELFF. The DNA for the CDR3 is TGTGCCACCAGCAGAGATGCGGGGGGGAACACCGGGGAGCTGTTTTTT.

This clonotype was detected a few times. Possible read error: a much larger clone is one base away. This chain uses TRBV7-9 with TRBJ1-2, with 10 bases aligning to TRBD1. The CDR3 runs to 13 residues. The V gene's germline CDR1 is SEHNR and CDR2 FQNEAQ (reference sequence). The CDR3 nucleotides read TGTGCCGGCAGCTCCGGGACAGGGGATGGCTACACCTTC. This codes for CAGSSGTGDGYTF. Full variable domain (remainder filled in from reference TRBV7-9 and TRBJ1-2): DTGVSQNPRHKITKRGQNVTFRCDPISEHNRLYWYRQTLGQGPEFLTYFQNEAQLEKSRLLSDRFSAERPKGSFSTLEIQRTEQGDSAMYLCAGSSGTGDGYTFGSGTRLTVV.

This CDR3 reads CATSRDPTGTNRDGYTF. The CDR3 coding sequence is TGTGCCACCAGCAGGGACCCCACCGGGACTAATAGAGATGGCTACACCTTC. V is TRBV15 and J is TRBJ1-2, with D perhaps TRBD1 (5 bases). Trimming left V 3 bases short and J 6 bases short, with 23 bases between. The V gene's germline CDR1 is LNHNV and CDR2 YYDKDF (reference sequence). The CDR3 has 17 amino acids.

The chain couples TRBV27 to TRBJ2-7, with D possibly called TRBD1 or TRBD2 (6 bases each). Germline CDR1 reads MNHEY; CDR2 reads SMNVEV (reference sequence). This CDR3 contains 14 residues. With 3 bases removed from V and 2 bases from J, the gap between germline ends came to 11 bases. The CDR3 sequence: CASSFGRGAYEQYF. The CDR3 region has the DNA TGTGCCAGCAGTTTTGGTAGGGGGGCCTACGAGCAGTACTTC.

This clonotype was picked up a small number of times. The chain combines TRBV29-1 with TRBJ1-4; no clear D gene. V was cut by 4 bases and J by 0 bases, with 6 bases left in between. Looked up from germline, CDR1 is SQVTM and CDR2 is ANQGSEA. This CDR3 region has 13 residues. CDR3: CSVGASTNEKLFF. The CDR3 nucleotides are TGCAGCGTTGGGGCCTCAACTAATGAAAAACTGTTTTTT.

The J gene is TRBJ1-3, the V gene TRBV20-1; maybe TRBD1 (5 bases). The germline V and J ends were trimmed by 3 bases and 4 bases, with 10 bases remaining between them. The CDR3 covers 13 residues. Germline CDR1 reads DFQATT; CDR2 reads SNEGSKA (reference sequence). The CDR3 is CSASENRGNTIYF. The CDR3 DNA is TGCAGTGCTAGCGAGAACAGGGGAAACACCATATATTTT.